This T cell receptor beta chain is from a study of blood T cell repertoires in COVID-19. The overall study: Specimens from acute and convalescent COVID-19 originated in the United States, Italy and Spain.

Only a few counts were recorded for this clone. Individuals drawn from approximately 26 US areas were about 18 to 95 years old. Recovery among Cohort 3 donors was established by two negative PCRs, clearance, or symptom resolution. In germline, CDR1 is MNHNY, CDR2 SVGAGI (reference sequence). Trimming removed 4 bases from V and 2 bases from J; junction bases left unmatched: 4. The CDR3 has 15 residues. Repertoires were generated with immunoSEQ multiplex PCR, while TCRdb's copy carries only in-frame clones and drops some. The data contain approximately 300,000 clones, 65% to 90% of them singletons. The source material was PBMCs or T cells enriched from blood (not recorded which). This TCR was recovered from a woman between 18 and 29 years old who had recovered from COVID-19. This rearrangement joins TRBV6-6 to TRBJ1-2, with 10 positions matching TRBD1. Here the CDR3 DNA reads TGTGCCAGCAGTTCGACAGGGGGCAAAAACTATGGCTACACCTTC. Its translation: CASSSTGGKNYGYTF.